The rows below give T cell receptor beta chains drawn from one sample of a study of CD8+ T cells in alopecia areata. Some clones are missing from TCRdb's copy, which holds only in-frame ones; the method was immunoSEQ multiplex PCR. Among about 140,000 clones listed, approximately 90% were seen once. The sample in question was CD8+ T cells sorted from blood, obtained at week 4, from a patient treated with tofacitinib. These receptors originate from a human donor with alopecia areata. Each CDR3 is given with its conserved first and last residue. The order of the fields is clone size, J gene, D gene, V gene, CDR3 protein, CDR3 DNA. A D gene is named only where the DNA matches it firmly. Expanded clones get a size class; other rows say once, few or many, or leave the size out.

>.|TRBJ2-3|TRBD1|TRBV9
CASSAPRAGGFPDTQYF
TGTGCCAGCAGCGCCCCCCGGGCAGGGGGCTTTCCAGATACGCAGTATTTT
>once|TRBJ2-1|TRBD2|TRBV9
CASSVEGTSANEQFF
TGTGCCAGCAGCGTAGAGGGGACTAGCGCCAATGAGCAGTTCTTC
>.|TRBJ2-7|TRBD1|TRBV29-1
CSVEGSQGALYEQYF
TGCAGCGTTGAAGGGTCACAGGGGGCGCTTTACGAGCAGTACTTC
>once|TRBJ2-2|.|TRBV19
CASSADRQELFF
TGTGCCAGTAGTGCCGACAGACAGGAGCTGTTTTTT
>.|TRBJ2-3|.|TRBV9
CASSPSLGERGDTQYF
TGTGCCAGCAGCCCCTCCTTGGGGGAAAGGGGAGATACGCAGTATTTT
>.|TRBJ2-3|.|TRBV19
CASSMTKADTQYF
TGTGCCAGTAGTATGACTAAAGCAGATACGCAGTATTTT
>.|TRBJ2-1|.|TRBV9
CASSAYRDGTYNEQFF
TGTGCCAGCAGCGCCTACCGGGACGGCACCTACAATGAGCAGTTCTTC
>.|TRBJ1-1|.|TRBV10-1
CAGSTGDYNTEAFF
TGCGCCGGCTCAACAGGAGACTATAACACTGAAGCTTTCTTT
>.|TRBJ2-2|.|TRBV2
CGSLGSNTGELFF
TGTGGGAGTTTAGGGTCGAACACCGGGGAGCTGTTTTTT
>.|TRBJ2-1|.|TRBV13
CASSPVPGGLKNEQFF
TGTGCCAGCAGCCCCGTCCCGGGGGGCTTGAAGAATGAGCAGTTCTTC
>.|TRBJ1-4|TRBD1|TRBV7-2
CASSTSTGNEKLFF
TGTGCCAGCAGCACCTCGACAGGGAACGAAAAACTGTTTTTT
>.|TRBJ2-1|.|TRBV4-1
CASSQGLVGDEQFF
TGCGCCAGCAGCCAAGGTCTCGTGGGAGATGAGCAGTTCTTC
>.|TRBJ2-1|.|TRBV25-1
CASSEEGGDLFGNEQFF
TGTGCCAGCAGTGAAGAGGGTGGCGACCTGTTTGGGAATGAGCAGTTCTTC
>.|TRBJ2-3|.|TRBV7-3
CASSYTGTDTQYF
TGTGCCAGCAGCTACACGGGCACAGATACGCAGTATTTT
>.|TRBJ2-5|.|TRBV27
CASSFTPEGSQYF
TGTGCCAGCAGTTTTACCCCCGAGGGCAGCCAGTACTTC
>.|TRBJ2-1|.|TRBV7-9
CASSPGEALPYNEQFF
TGTGCCAGCAGCCCTGGGGAGGCCCTCCCCTACAATGAGCAGTTCTTC
>once|TRBJ2-5|.|TRBV29-1
CSVEMGYQETQYF
TGCAGCGTTGAGATGGGGTACCAAGAGACCCAGTACTTC
>.|TRBJ2-1|.|TRBV10-3
CAIGTVEQFF
TGTGCCATCGGGACTGTTGAGCAGTTCTTC
>few|TRBJ2-6|.|TRBV19
CASSMQSGANVLTF
TGTGCCAGTAGTATGCAGTCTGGGGCCAACGTCCTGACTTTC
>.|TRBJ2-2|.|TRBV9
CASSVGGGTGELFF
TGTGCCAGCAGCGTAGGTGGGGGTACCGGGGAGCTGTTTTTT
>.|TRBJ1-1|.|TRBV7-8
CASSLGSVAEAFF
TGTGCCAGCAGCTTAGGATCGGTGGCTGAAGCTTTCTTT
>few|TRBJ1-1|TRBD1|TRBV5-1
CASSLTGENTEAFF
TGCGCCAGCAGCTTAACAGGGGAGAACACTGAAGCTTTCTTT
>.|TRBJ1-1|TRBD1|TRBV19
CASSWGQGGEAFF
TGTGCCAGTAGTTGGGGACAGGGGGGTGAAGCTTTCTTT
>once|TRBJ2-7|.|TRBV4-1
CASSQPGLNYEQYF
TGCGCCAGCAGCCAACCGGGACTTAACTACGAGCAGTACTTC
>.|TRBJ1-1|TRBD1|TRBV7-9
CASSGDSGNTEAFF
TGTGCCAGCAGCGGGGACAGTGGGAACACTGAAGCTTTCTTT
>few|TRBJ2-1|TRBD2|TRBV11-2
CASSATSGSANEQFF
TGTGCCAGCAGCGCAACTAGCGGGAGTGCTAATGAGCAGTTCTTC
>once|TRBJ1-5|.|TRBV6-1
CASQGPPRATQPQHF
TGTGCCAGCCAAGGACCCCCTAGGGCTACTCAGCCCCAGCATTTT
>.|TRBJ1-5|.|TRBV19
CASSISQYSNQPQHF
TGTGCCAGTAGTATAAGCCAGTATAGCAATCAGCCCCAGCATTTT
>.|TRBJ1-4|.|TRBV27
CASSLSWETNEKLFF
TGTGCCAGCAGTTTATCTTGGGAGACTAATGAAAAACTGTTTTTT
>.|TRBJ2-7|.|TRBV6-5
CASSPPGPHYEQYF
TGTGCCAGCAGCCCTCCCGGGCCACACTACGAGCAGTACTTC
>.|TRBJ2-7|TRBD2|TRBV27
CASSLDGTSGSPYEQYF
TGTGCCAGCAGTTTAGATGGGACTAGCGGGAGTCCCTACGAGCAGTACTTC
>.|TRBJ2-2|.|TRBV5-1
CASSSGTTNTGELFF
TGCGCCAGCAGCTCGGGGACAACCAACACCGGGGAGCTGTTTTTT
>.|TRBJ2-6|.|TRBV9
CASANLDVYDSGANVLTF
TGTGCCAGCGCGAACCTTGACGTGTACGACTCTGGGGCCAACGTCCTGACTTTC
>.|TRBJ2-3|TRBD2|TRBV29-1
CSALTSGRDTQYF
TGCAGCGCCTTGACTAGCGGGAGGGACACGCAGTATTTT
>.|TRBJ2-7|.|TRBV27
CASSLGGAAYEQYF
TGTGCCAGCAGTTTAGGGGGAGCTGCCTACGAGCAGTACTTC
>once|TRBJ1-1|TRBD1|TRBV5-1
CASSLGSPGQGAPNTEAFF
TGCGCCAGCAGCTTGGGATCACCGGGACAGGGGGCCCCGAACACTGAAGCTTTCTTT
>.|TRBJ2-7|TRBD1|TRBV4-1
CASSQQTGAPVYEQYF
TGCGCCAGCAGCCAGCAGACAGGGGCTCCGGTGTACGAGCAGTACTTC
>.|TRBJ2-1|.|TRBV6-5
CASSNDNEQFF
TGTGCCAGCAGTAACGACAATGAGCAGTTCTTC
>few|TRBJ2-7|.|TRBV11-2
CASSLLATTYEQYF
TGTGCCAGCAGCTTACTAGCGACTACCTACGAGCAGTACTTC
>.|TRBJ2-3|TRBD1|TRBV29-1
CSVVGQGDTQYF
TGCAGCGTTGTCGGACAGGGGGATACGCAGTATTTT
>.|TRBJ1-3|.|TRBV29-1
CSVTAPSGNTIYF
TGCAGCGTGACGGCCCCCTCTGGAAACACCATATATTTT
>.|TRBJ2-1|TRBD2|TRBV29-1
CSGRGGSYNEQFF
TGCAGCGGTCGGGGCGGGAGCTACAATGAGCAGTTCTTC
>.|TRBJ2-7|TRBD1|TRBV27
CASSPQGAIYEQYF
TGTGCCAGCAGTCCACAGGGGGCGATCTACGAGCAGTACTTC
>.|TRBJ2-1|TRBD2|TRBV7-8
CASSRETSGGNYNEQFF
TGTGCCAGCAGCCGAGAAACTAGCGGGGGCAACTACAATGAGCAGTTCTTC
>.|TRBJ2-7|.|TRBV29-1
CSTMTHYEQYF
TGCAGCACGATGACTCACTACGAGCAGTACTTC
>.|TRBJ2-4|TRBD1|TRBV23-1
CASSPGQGALCANIQYF
TGCGCCAGCAGTCCGGGACAGGGGGCTTTGTGTGCGAACATTCAGTACTTC
>medium-sized|TRBJ2-3|.|TRBV9
CASSVEGGTDTQYF
TGTGCCAGCAGCGTAGAAGGCGGCACAGATACGCAGTATTTT
>few|TRBJ2-3|.|TRBV19
CASIGGATDTQYF
TGTGCCAGTATTGGAGGGGCAACAGATACGCAGTATTTT
>.|TRBJ1-2|.|TRBV29-1
CSVGLRDRTNYGYTF
TGCAGCGTTGGTTTGAGAGACAGAACTAACTATGGCTACACCTTC
>.|TRBJ2-5|.|TRBV2
CASKGSGETQYF
TGTGCCAGCAAAGGGTCTGGGGAGACCCAGTACTTC
>.|TRBJ2-7|TRBD1|TRBV15
CATSSIDREGQYF
TGTGCCACCAGCAGCATCGACAGGGAAGGGCAGTACTTC
>.|TRBJ2-5|TRBD2|TRBV30
CAWSFTSGKETQYF
TGTGCCTGGAGTTTTACTAGCGGGAAAGAGACCCAGTACTTC
>.|TRBJ2-1|.|TRBV7-8
CASSLVGSSSYNEQFF
TGTGCCAGCAGCTTAGTGGGATCTAGCTCCTACAATGAGCAGTTCTTC